Below, 23 T cell receptor beta chains from the same sample are listed, as sequenced in a study of OX40 agonist ivuxolimab in advanced cancers. Generated by immunoSEQ multiplex PCR, the TCRdb table keeps only in-frame clones and is missing some. The sample has 73,000 or so clones; 70% to 90% are singletons. Source: CD4+ or CD8+ T cells sorted from blood, taken in a trial of the OX40 agonist ivuxolimab. These receptor sequences come from an adult with an advanced solid tumor such as melanoma, head and neck, liver or kidney cancer.

The chain links TRBV6-5 to TRBJ2-7; D is unclear. The germline V and J ends were trimmed by 0 bases and 2 bases, with 11 bases remaining between them. The CDR3 consists of 15 residues. Germline-derived CDR1 and CDR2 are MNHEY and SVGAGI. The CDR3 DNA sequence: TGTGCCAGCAGTTACTCGGCTTCTAGTCCCTACGAGCAGTACTTC. It yields the protein CASSYSASSPYEQYF.

The chain couples TRBV5-6 to TRBJ2-1, with D unclear. CDR3 size: 12 residues. Germline CDR1 reads SGHDT; CDR2 reads YYEEEE. V lost 6 bases and J 6 bases, leaving 10 bases between the germline ends. Here the CDR3 reads CASTLNSNEQFF. In DNA, the CDR3 is TGTGCCAGCACCCTTAATTCCAATGAGCAGTTCTTC.

The CDR3 DNA is TGTGCCAGTAGTATAGCTGGGGGTGGTGGCTACGAGCAGTACTTC. This sequence encodes CASSIAGGGGYEQYF. The chain links TRBV19 to TRBJ2-7; D assignment may be TRBD1 or TRBD2 (5 bases each). The V end was cut by 1 base, the J end by 3 bases, with 13 bases between. CDR1 and CDR2 from the germline V gene are LNHDA and SQIVND (reference sequence). The CDR3 spans 15 residues.

For this clone: Other DNA variants within this sample encode the same CDR3. The chain combines TRBV6-6 with TRBJ1-5, with D perhaps matching TRBD1 (5 bases). The V end lost 2 bases, the J end lost 7 bases, and 9 bases lay between the germline ends. Germline-derived CDR1 and CDR2 are MNHNY and SVGAGI (reference sequence). The CDR3 is made up of 13 amino acids. The CDR3 coding sequence is TGTGCCAGCAGTTACAGGGGCGGGCAGCCCCAGCATTTT. Protein sequence: CASSYRGGQPQHF.

V is TRBV4-1 and J is TRBJ1-4; the D is unclear. This CDR3 contains 14 residues. From germline, CDR1 is MGHRA and CDR2 YSYEKL. Trimming took 4 bases from V and 4 from J, leaving 10 bases between them. CDR3 in DNA: TGCGCCAGCAGCCTCGGCGTTGATAATGAAAAACTGTTTTTT. Its translation: CASSLGVDNEKLFF.

This chain links TRBV12-5 with TRBJ2-4; possibly TRBD1 or TRBD2 for D (6 bases each). Germline values: CDR1 LGHNT, CDR2 FRNRAP. This CDR3 spans 16 amino acids. The V end lost 5 bases, the J end lost 0 bases, and 14 bases lay between the germline ends. CDR3 sequence (DNA): TGTGCTAGTGGTCCGGGGGACACGGTAGCCAAAAACATTCAGTACTTC. This translates into CASGPGDTVAKNIQYF.

This sequence joins TRBV7-3 and TRBJ2-5; 9 positions match TRBD1. The CDR3 spans 15 residues. The J segment lost 5 bases and the V segment lost 6 bases, leaving 10 bases of the junction unmatched. Germline CDR1 and CDR2: SGHTA and FQGTGA. Written as DNA, the CDR3 is TGTGCCAGCAGAAAAACAGGGGGCGAAAGGGAGACCCAGTACTTC. Its protein is CASRKTGGERETQYF. Supplemented by reference TRBV7-3 and TRBJ2-5, the full variable domain reads GAGVSQTPSNKVTEKGKYVELRCDPISGHTALYWYRQSLGQGPEFLIYFQGTGAADDSGLPNDRFFAVRPEGSVSTLKIQRTERGDSAVYLCASRKTGGERETQYFGPGTRLLVL.

This rearrangement joins TRBV19 to TRBJ2-5, with 11 nucleotides matching TRBD2. This CDR3 is 14 amino acids long. The J segment lost 8 bases and the V segment lost 6 bases, leaving 8 bases of the junction unmatched. Germline lookup yields CDR1 LNHDA and CDR2 SQIVND (reference sequence). CDR3 in amino acids: CASSPTSGRSTQYF. In DNA, the CDR3 is TGTGCCAGTAGCCCCACTAGCGGGAGATCCACCCAGTACTTC.

The J gene is TRBJ2-5, the V gene TRBV6-5; D possibly corresponds to TRBD1 (5 bases). Looked up from germline, CDR1 is MNHEY and CDR2 is SVGAGI. The CDR3 consists of 14 residues. Trimming took off 5 bases at V and 1 base at J, with 11 bases between the two ends. The CDR3 reads CASSPGHFQETQYF. DNA of the CDR3: TGTGCCAGCAGTCCAGGACATTTCCAAGAGACCCAGTACTTC.

V usage is TRBV7-9 and J usage is TRBJ1-1; TRBD1 might be the D (6 bases). CDR3 length: 15 residues. Germline CDR1 reads SEHNR; CDR2 reads FQNEAQ (reference sequence). The germline V and J ends were trimmed by 0 bases and 2 bases, with 10 bases remaining between them. As DNA, the CDR3 is TGTGCCAGCAGCTTAGCATTGGGGGCTAACACTGAAGCTTTCTTT. Its translation: CASSLALGANTEAFF.

The chain couples TRBV4-3 to TRBJ1-1; D not certain. Germline CDR1 reads LGHNA; CDR2 reads YSLEER. The CDR3 sequence is 13 residues long. Trimming removed 4 bases at V and 4 bases at J, with 10 bases between. In DNA form, the CDR3 reads TGCGCCAGCAGCCGACAAGCGGGCACTGAAGCTTTCTTT. It is translated as CASSRQAGTEAFF.

The CDR3 DNA reads as TGTGCCAGCAGCTCAGACTTCTCCTACGAGCAGTACTTC. Its protein product is CASSSDFSYEQYF. The chain employs TRBV7-3 and TRBJ2-7, with D uncertain. The germline V gene encodes CDR1 SGHTA and CDR2 FQGTGA. The CDR3 extends over 13 amino acids. V gave up 4 bases and J gave up 0 bases, with 7 bases separating them. Together with reference TRBV7-3 and TRBJ2-7, the CDR3 gives the full variable domain: GAGVSQTPSNKVTEKGKYVELRCDPISGHTALYWYRQSLGQGPEFLIYFQGTGAADDSGLPNDRFFAVRPEGSVSTLKIQRTERGDSAVYLCASSSDFSYEQYFGPGTRLTVT.

By share, this clone counts as medium-sized. The chain couples TRBV19 to TRBJ1-5; tentatively, D is TRBD1 (5 bases). V lost 3 bases and J 0 bases, leaving 12 bases between the germline ends. This CDR3 comprises 16 residues. Germline loops: CDR1 LNHDA, CDR2 SQIVND (reference sequence). The CDR3 protein is CASSIPRTFSNQPQHF. The CDR3 DNA reads as TGTGCCAGTAGTATCCCTCGGACATTTAGCAATCAGCCCCAGCATTTT.

The J gene is TRBJ1-1, the V gene TRBV7-7; weak D call: TRBD1 (5 bases). The V end lost 1 base, the J end lost 3 bases, and 18 bases lay between the germline ends. CDR1 and CDR2 (germline): SSHAT, FNYEAQ (reference sequence). This CDR3 is built from 17 residues. CDR3 bases: TGTGCCAGCAGCTTAGGGAGGCGGGGCCCGAGGGACACTGAAGCTTTCTTT. This gives the protein CASSLGRRGPRDTEAFF.

V is TRBV28 and J is TRBJ1-2; D unresolved. The CDR3 totals 13 residues. With 5 bases removed from V and 6 bases from J, the gap between germline ends came to 13 bases. Looked up from germline, CDR1 is MDHEN and CDR2 is SYDVKM. The DNA of the CDR3 is TGTGCCAGCAGTGCCCCGATCAGTGATGGCTACACCTTC. Its translation is CASSAPISDGYTF.

This CDR3 reads CASSPGTGVRETQYF. The CDR3 DNA reads TGTGCCAGCTCCCCTGGGACAGGGGTCAGGGAGACCCAGTACTTC. This sequence joins TRBV18 and TRBJ2-5; 10 bases line up with TRBD1. Germline CDR1 and CDR2: KGHSH and LQKENI. The CDR3 is 15 amino acids. J was trimmed by 5 bases and V by 6 bases; bases with no gene match: 9. The variable domain in full, completed from reference TRBV18 and TRBJ2-5, reads NAGVMQNPRHLVRRRGQEARLRCSPMKGHSHVYWYRQLPEEGLKFMVYLQKENIIDESGMPKERFSAEFPKEGPSILRIQQVVRGDSAAYFCASSPGTGVRETQYFGPGTRLLVL.

V is TRBV18 and J is TRBJ1-1; no firm D call. The ends were cut back, 3 bases at V and 6 bases at J, with 14 bases in the middle. In germline, CDR1 is KGHSH, CDR2 LQKENI. CDR3 length: 14 residues. The CDR3 coding sequence is TGTGCCAGCTCACCCGGAGCGGCCGATTCTGAAGCTTTCTTT. It specifies CASSPGAADSEAFF.

The chain is built from TRBV5-1 and TRBJ2-7, with D possibly being TRBD2 (6 bases). The CDR3 is 16 amino acids. Trimming took off 2 bases at V and 3 bases at J, with 18 bases between the two ends. Germline values: CDR1 SGHRS, CDR2 YFSETQ. The CDR3 sequence: CASSLWATSSGYEQYF. For the CDR3, the DNA is TGCGCCAGCAGCTTATGGGCCACTAGCTCGGGCTACGAGCAGTACTTC.

This clone was recorded once. The chain employs TRBV30 and TRBJ2-7; 7 bases align to TRBD2. The V segment lost 2 bases and the J segment 9 bases; nucleotides outside the gene matches: 13. Germline lookup yields CDR1 GTSNPN and CDR2 SVGIG (reference sequence). This CDR3 is 14 amino acids long. The CDR3 bases are TGTGCCTGGAGTCGCGGGAGAGGCCAGGCTGCGCAGTACTTC. It translates to CAWSRGRGQAAQYF.

V is TRBV6-6 and J is TRBJ1-5; TRBD1 aligns across 9 bases. J lost 2 bases, V lost 8 bases, and 10 bases had no gene match. The length of the CDR3 is 16 residues. Germline-derived CDR1 and CDR2 are MNHNY and SVGAGI (reference sequence). The CDR3 DNA follows: TGTGCCAGCGCCACACAGGGGGCAAAAGGCAATCAGCCCCAGCATTTT. Translated, it gives CASATQGAKGNQPQHF.

The CDR3 coding sequence is TGTGCCAGCCCGGACAGGGCGGAGACCCAGTACTTC. This encodes CASPDRAETQYF. This chain links TRBV6-1 with TRBJ2-5, with TRBD1 identical over 8 bases. The J segment lost 5 bases and the V segment lost 8 bases, leaving 4 bases of the junction unmatched. Germline loops: CDR1 MNHNS, CDR2 SASEGT. This CDR3 contains 12 residues.

The V call is TRBV18, the J call TRBJ2-5; D remains ambiguous. Germline V lookup: CDR1 KGHSH, CDR2 LQKENI. The CDR3 loop spans 15 amino acids. The V and J ends lost 6 bases and 1 base respectively, with 15 bases between them. DNA of the CDR3: TGTGCCAGCTCTCGTGCTGCCCATTCCCAAGAGACCCAGTACTTC. It is translated as CASSRAAHSQETQYF.

The chain carries TRBV7-9 and TRBJ1-2, with 10 bases that match TRBD1. Germline lookup yields CDR1 SEHNR and CDR2 FQNEAQ (reference sequence). V was pared by 5 bases and J by 7 bases, with 7 bases of the junction left unmatched. CDR3 length equals 14 residues. CDR3 coding DNA: TGTGCCAGCAGCCGCGGACAGGGGGTCTCTGGCTACACCTTC. Its protein product is CASSRGQGVSGYTF.